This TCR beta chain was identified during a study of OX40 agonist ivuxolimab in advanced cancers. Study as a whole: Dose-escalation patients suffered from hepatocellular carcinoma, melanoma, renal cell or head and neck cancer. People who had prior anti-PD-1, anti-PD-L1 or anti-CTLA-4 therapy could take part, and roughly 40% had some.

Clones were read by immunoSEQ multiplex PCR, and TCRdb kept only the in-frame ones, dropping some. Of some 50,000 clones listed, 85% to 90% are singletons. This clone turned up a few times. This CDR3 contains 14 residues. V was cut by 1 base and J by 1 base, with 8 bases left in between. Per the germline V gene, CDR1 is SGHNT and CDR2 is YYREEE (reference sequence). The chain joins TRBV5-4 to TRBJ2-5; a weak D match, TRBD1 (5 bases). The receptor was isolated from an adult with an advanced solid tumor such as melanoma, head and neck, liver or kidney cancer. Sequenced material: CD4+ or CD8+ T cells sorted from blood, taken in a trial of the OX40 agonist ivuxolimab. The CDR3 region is CASSLSDSQETQYF. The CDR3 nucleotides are TGTGCCAGCAGCTTGTCCGACAGCCAAGAGACCCAGTACTTC.